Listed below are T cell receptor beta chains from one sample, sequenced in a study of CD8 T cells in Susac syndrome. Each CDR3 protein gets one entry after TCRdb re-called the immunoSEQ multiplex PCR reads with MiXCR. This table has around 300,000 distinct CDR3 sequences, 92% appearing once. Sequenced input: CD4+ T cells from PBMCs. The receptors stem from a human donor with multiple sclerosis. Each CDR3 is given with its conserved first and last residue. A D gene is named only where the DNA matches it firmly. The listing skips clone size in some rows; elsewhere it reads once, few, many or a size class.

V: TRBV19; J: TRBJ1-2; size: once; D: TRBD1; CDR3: CASSISGQASNYGYTF; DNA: TGTGCCAGTAGTATCTCCGGACAGGCCTCCAACTATGGCTACACCTTC
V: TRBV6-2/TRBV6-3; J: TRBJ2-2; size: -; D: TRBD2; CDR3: CASSRPGLAGDGGELFF; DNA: TGTGCCAGCAGCCGCCCGGGACTAGCGGGAGATGGCGGGGAGCTGTTTTTT
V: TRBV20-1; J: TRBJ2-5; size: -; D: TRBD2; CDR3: CSALAGQETQYF; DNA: TGCAGTGCTTTAGCGGGGCAAGAGACCCAGTACTTC
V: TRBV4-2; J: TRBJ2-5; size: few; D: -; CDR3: CASSQGEIGETQYF; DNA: TGTGCCAGCAGCCAAGGGGAGATCGGAGAGACCCAGTACTTC
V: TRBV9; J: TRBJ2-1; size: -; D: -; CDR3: CASSVGRMAAAYNEQFF; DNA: TGTGCCAGCAGCGTAGGCCGTATGGCGGCGGCCTACAATGAGCAGTTCTTC
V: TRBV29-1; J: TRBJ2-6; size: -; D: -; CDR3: CSVQGGLGGGNVLTF; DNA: TGCAGCGTTCAGGGGGGGCTAGGAGGAGGCAACGTCCTGACTTTC
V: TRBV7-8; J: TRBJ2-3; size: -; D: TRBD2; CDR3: CASSPTGGPQYF; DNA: TGTGCCAGCAGCCCCACGGGAGGCCCGCAGTATTTT
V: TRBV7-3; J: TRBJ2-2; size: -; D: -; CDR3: CASSFSSRTGELFF; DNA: TGTGCCAGCAGCTTTAGCTCCCGCACCGGGGAGCTGTTTTTT
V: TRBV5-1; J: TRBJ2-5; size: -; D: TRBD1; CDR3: CASSIAGQGTGTQYF; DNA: TGCGCCAGCTCTATCGCTGGACAGGGCACGGGGACCCAGTACTTC
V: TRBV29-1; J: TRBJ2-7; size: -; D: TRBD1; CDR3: CSVQDRISYEQYF; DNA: TGCAGCGTTCAGGACAGGATCTCCTACGAGCAGTACTTC
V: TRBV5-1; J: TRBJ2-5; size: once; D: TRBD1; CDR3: CASSWGDRGYETQYF; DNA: TGCGCCAGCAGCTGGGGGGACAGGGGATATGAGACCCAGTACTTC
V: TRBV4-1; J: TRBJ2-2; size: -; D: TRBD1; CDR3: CASSHQGASNTGELFF; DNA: TGCGCCAGCAGTCACCAGGGGGCTTCGAACACCGGGGAGCTGTTTTTT
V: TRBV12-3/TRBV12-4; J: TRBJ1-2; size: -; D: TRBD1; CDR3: CASRYRGTNYGYTF; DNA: TGTGCCAGCAGATACAGGGGTACCAACTATGGCTACACCTTC
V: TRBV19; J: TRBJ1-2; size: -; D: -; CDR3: CASSAHRVQNYGYTF; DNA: TGTGCCAGTAGTGCCCACAGGGTACAGAACTATGGCTACACCTTC
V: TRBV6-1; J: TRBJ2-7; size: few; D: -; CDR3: CASSEVGRTYEQYF; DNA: TGTGCCAGCAGTGAAGTTGGTCGGACCTACGAGCAGTACTTC
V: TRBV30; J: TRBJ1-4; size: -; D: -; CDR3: CAWSVSEKLFF; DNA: TGTGCCTGGAGTGTATCCGAAAAACTGTTTTTT
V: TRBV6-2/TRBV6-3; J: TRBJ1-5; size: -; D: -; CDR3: CASTSQINQPQHF; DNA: TGTGCCAGCACATCACAGATCAATCAGCCCCAGCATTTT
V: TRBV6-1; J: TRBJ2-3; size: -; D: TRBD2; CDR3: CASSEQRGSTDTQYF; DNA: TGTGCCAGCAGTGAACAGCGGGGGAGCACAGATACGCAGTATTTT
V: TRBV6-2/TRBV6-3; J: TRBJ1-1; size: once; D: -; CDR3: CASSRDFMNTEAFF; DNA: TGTGCCAGCAGTCGGGACTTCATGAACACTGAAGCTTTCTTT
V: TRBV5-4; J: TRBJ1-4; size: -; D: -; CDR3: CASSLAPQEKLFF; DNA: TGTGCCAGCAGCTTAGCCCCTCAAGAAAAACTGTTTTTT
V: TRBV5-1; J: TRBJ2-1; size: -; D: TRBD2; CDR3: CASSWPQREGLSSYNEQFF; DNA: TGCGCCAGCAGCTGGCCCCAGCGGGAGGGCCTTAGCTCCTACAATGAGCAGTTCTTC
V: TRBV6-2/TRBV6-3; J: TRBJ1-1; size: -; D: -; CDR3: CASQKRAPNTEAFF; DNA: TGTGCCTCCCAAAAAAGGGCGCCTAACACTGAAGCTTTCTTT
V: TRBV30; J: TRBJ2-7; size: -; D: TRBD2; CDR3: CAWSPGLAGYEQYF; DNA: TGTGCCTGGAGCCCCGGACTAGCGGGCTACGAGCAGTACTTC
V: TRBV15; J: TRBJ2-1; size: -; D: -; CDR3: CATSHASYVVEQFF; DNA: TGTGCCACCAGTCATGCTAGCTACGTTGTTGAGCAGTTCTTC
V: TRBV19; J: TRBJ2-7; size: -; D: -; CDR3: CASSIMWGVAHEQYF; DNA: TGTGCCAGTAGTATAATGTGGGGAGTCGCCCACGAGCAGTACTTC
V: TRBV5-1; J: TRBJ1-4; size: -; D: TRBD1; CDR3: CASSSEGASEKLFF; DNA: TGCGCCAGCAGCTCAGAGGGGGCAAGCGAAAAACTGTTTTTT
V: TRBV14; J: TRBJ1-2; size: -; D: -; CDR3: CASSQDHDGLVGGYTF; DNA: TGTGCCAGCAGCCAAGATCACGACGGTCTCGTGGGCGGCTACACCTTC
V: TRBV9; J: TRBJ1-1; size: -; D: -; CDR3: CASSVSPTGPEAFF; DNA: TGTGCCAGCAGCGTATCCCCGACGGGGCCTGAAGCTTTCTTT
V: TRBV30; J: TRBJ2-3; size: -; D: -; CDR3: CAWSVLPDTSTDTQYF; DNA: TGTGCCTGGAGTGTCCTGCCGGATACTAGCACAGATACGCAGTATTTT
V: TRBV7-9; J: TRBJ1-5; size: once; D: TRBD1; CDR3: CASSLLGPGTGINQPQHF; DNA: TGTGCCAGCAGCTTATTAGGGCCTGGGACAGGAATCAATCAGCCCCAGCATTTT
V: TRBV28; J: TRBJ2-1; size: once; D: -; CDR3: CASRDPGADEQFF; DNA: TGTGCCAGCAGGGACCCGGGGGCGGATGAGCAGTTCTTC
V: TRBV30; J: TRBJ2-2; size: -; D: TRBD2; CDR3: CACSPRLAGLNTGELFF; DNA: TGTGCCTGCTCCCCCCGGCTAGCGGGATTGAACACCGGGGAGCTGTTTTTT
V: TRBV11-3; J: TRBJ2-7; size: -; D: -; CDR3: CASSSTPGTGEQYF; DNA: TGTGCCAGCAGCTCAACACCCGGGACGGGGGAGCAGTACTTC
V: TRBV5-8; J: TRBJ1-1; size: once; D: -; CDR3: CASSLGARGTEAFF; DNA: TGTGCCAGCAGCTTGGGGGCACGGGGCACTGAAGCTTTCTTT
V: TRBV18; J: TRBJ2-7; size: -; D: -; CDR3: CASSPRNRAHEQYF; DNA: TGTGCCAGCTCACCACGAAACAGGGCCCACGAGCAGTACTTC
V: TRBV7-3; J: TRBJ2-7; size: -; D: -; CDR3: CASSSGQDYEQYF; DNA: TGTGCCAGCAGCTCGGGACAAGACTACGAGCAGTACTTC
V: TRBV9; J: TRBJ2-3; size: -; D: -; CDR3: CASSASMGGVPPDTQYF; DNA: TGTGCCAGCAGCGCCTCAATGGGGGGAGTCCCACCCGATACGCAGTATTTT
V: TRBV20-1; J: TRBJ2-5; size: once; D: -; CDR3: CSARFPGETQYF; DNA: TGCAGTGCTAGATTCCCCGGGGAGACCCAGTACTTC
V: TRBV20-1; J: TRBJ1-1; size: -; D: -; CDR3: CSARDRWTEAFF; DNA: TGCAGTGCTAGAGACAGGTGGACTGAAGCTTTCTTT
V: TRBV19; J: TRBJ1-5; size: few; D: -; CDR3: CASSLQGGDQPQHF; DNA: TGTGCCAGTAGTCTACAGGGAGGGGATCAGCCCCAGCATTTT
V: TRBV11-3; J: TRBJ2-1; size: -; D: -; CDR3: CASLPRGEGANEQFF; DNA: TGTGCCAGCCTACCGCGGGGGGAGGGGGCCAATGAGCAGTTCTTC
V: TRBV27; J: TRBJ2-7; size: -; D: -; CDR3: CDPCQCPTYEQYF; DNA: TGTGACCCGTGCCAATGCCCGACCTACGAGCAGTACTTC
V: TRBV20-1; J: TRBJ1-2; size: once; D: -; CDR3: CSASLQGYRGYTF; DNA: TGCAGTGCCTCCTTACAGGGCTACCGTGGCTACACCTTC
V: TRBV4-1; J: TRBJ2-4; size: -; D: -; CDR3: CASSQDRTQAKNIQYF; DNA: TGCGCCAGCAGCCAAGATCGGACGCAAGCCAAAAACATTCAGTACTTC
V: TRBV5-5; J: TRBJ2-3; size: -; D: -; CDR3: CASYSYVEADTQYF; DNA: TGTGCCAGCTACTCCTATGTCGAGGCAGATACGCAGTATTTT
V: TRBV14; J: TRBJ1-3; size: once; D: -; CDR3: CASSQDRISGNTIYF; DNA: TGTGCCAGCAGCCAAGATAGAATCTCTGGAAACACCATATATTTT
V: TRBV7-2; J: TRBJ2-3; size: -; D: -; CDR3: CASSLAGRGTSTDTQYF; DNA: TGTGCCAGCAGCTTAGCGGGACGGGGGACTAGCACAGATACGCAGTATTTT
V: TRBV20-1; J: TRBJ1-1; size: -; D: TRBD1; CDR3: CSANLNRGSGSEAFF; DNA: TGCAGTGCCAACCTTAACAGGGGGTCGGGGTCTGAAGCTTTCTTT
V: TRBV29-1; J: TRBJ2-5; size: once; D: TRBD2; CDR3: CSVERLREGGETQYF; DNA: TGCAGCGTTGAAAGGTTGCGGGAGGGCGGGGAGACCCAGTACTTC
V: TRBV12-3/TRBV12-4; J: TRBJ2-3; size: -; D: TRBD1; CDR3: CASSPPGTGSPDTQYF; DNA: TGTGCCAGCAGCCCACCCGGGACAGGGTCCCCAGATACGCAGTATTTT
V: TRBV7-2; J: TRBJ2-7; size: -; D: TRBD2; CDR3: CASSPAGAREQYF; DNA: TGTGCCAGCAGCCCAGCGGGGGCGAGGGAGCAGTACTTC
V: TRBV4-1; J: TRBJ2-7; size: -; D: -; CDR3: CASSRGDLAEEQYF; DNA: TGCGCCAGCAGCCGTGGGGACTTAGCTGAAGAGCAGTACTTC
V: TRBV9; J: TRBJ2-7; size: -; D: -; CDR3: CASSVSGSNYEQYF; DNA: TGTGCCAGCAGCGTGTCCGGGTCCAACTACGAGCAGTACTTC
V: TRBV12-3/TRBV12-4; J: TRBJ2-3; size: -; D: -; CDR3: CASSSRADTQYF; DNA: TGTGCCAGCAGTTCCCGAGCGGATACGCAGTATTTT
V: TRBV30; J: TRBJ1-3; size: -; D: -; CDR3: CAWSRGTDRNTIYF; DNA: TGTGCCTGGAGTCGCGGGACTGATAGAAACACCATATATTTT
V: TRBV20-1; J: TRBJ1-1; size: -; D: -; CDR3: CSARGGGGMNTEAFF; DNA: TGCAGTGCCCGGGGAGGTGGGGGCATGAACACTGAAGCTTTCTTT
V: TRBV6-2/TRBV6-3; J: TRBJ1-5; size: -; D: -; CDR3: CASSYSGEIGQPQHF; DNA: TGTGCCAGCAGTTACTCGGGAGAGATTGGGCAGCCCCAGCATTTT
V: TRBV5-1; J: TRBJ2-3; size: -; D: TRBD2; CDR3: CASSPLAGVDFTQYF; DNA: TGCGCCAGCAGCCCCTTGGCGGGGGTAGATTTTACGCAGTATTTT
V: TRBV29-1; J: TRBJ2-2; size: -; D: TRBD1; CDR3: CSVRTGSAGELFF; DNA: TGCAGCGTTAGGACAGGGAGCGCCGGGGAGCTGTTTTTT